Reported below is one T cell receptor (beta chain). Antigen: not known. TCRdb redid the calling of the reads with MiXCR, one entry per CDR3 protein. The data hold 700,000 to 900,000 distinct CDR3 sequences, with around 29% observed a single time. Unmatched junction bases numbered 10, after V lost 9 bases and J lost 4 bases. The V gene's germline CDR1 is KGHDR and CDR2 SFDVKD. This CDR3 has 15 residues. The source of the sample is a study of T cell repertoires in cytomegalovirus infection. Study overall: CMV epitopes that were recently identified and HLA-C-restricted were used alongside well-studied HLA-B-restricted ones. An indication of both CMV infection and matching HLA type came from public TCR beta signatures. Study findings and constraints: Dominating the ex vivo response were HLA-C-restricted CMV-specific TCR beta clonotypes.

The sequencing used cultured CD8+ T cells from PBMCs, collected from culture after CMV antigen stimulation. This clonotype originated in a human donor in good health (CMV status not recorded). Some clones in this sample may be carry-over from other donors' samples. J is TRBJ2-1 and V is TRBV24-1, with 8 bases lining up with TRBD2. CDR3 in amino acids: CATSTGTSLYNEQFF. CDR3 DNA: TGTGCCACCTCCACTGGGACTAGTCTTTACAATGAGCAGTTCTTC.